The sequence of this T cell receptor beta chain was determined in a study of identical twins. Using its own MiXCR run on the 5' RACE reads, TCRdb lists one record per CDR3 protein. The sample consists of approximately 620,000 distinct CDR3 sequences, around 8.6% of them appearing once. This clonotype was observed many times. V was cut by 4 bases and J by 2 bases, with 10 bases left in between. Germline CDR1 reads SGHRS; CDR2 reads YFSETQ. This CDR3 region has 13 residues. These same data were also listed under a study on yellow fever vaccine responses in identical twins.

The TCR comes from a woman aged 18-29 years in good health. The sequenced sample consisted of PBMCs. J is TRBJ2-7 and V is TRBV5-1; tentative D call: TRBD2 (6 bases). CDR3 region: CASSPEGAYEQYF. The CDR3 DNA is TGCGCCAGCAGCCCGGAGGGAGCCTACGAGCAGTACTTC. The full variable domain, with the rest looked up from reference TRBV5-1 and TRBJ2-7, is KAGVTQTPRYLIKTRGQQVTLSCSPISGHRSVSWYQQTPGQGLQFLFEYFSETQRNKGNFPGRFSGRQFSNSRSEMNVSTLELGDSALYLCASSPEGAYEQYFGPGTRLTVT.